This paragraph covers one TCR beta chain sequence. This clone was observed a handful of times. Its antigen is not yet known. Nothing much larger sits one base from this clone, and base qualities are not available. From its cysteine to its phenylalanine, the CDR3 spans 13 amino acids. Just the 39-base CDR3 DNA is kept, in frame starting at base 1. Relative to germline, V is 5 bases shorter and J is 7 bases shorter, with 11 bases between their ends. CDR1 and CDR2 were assigned from the germline V gene as SGHTA and FQGTGA. Library preparation was by the immunoSEQ multiplex PCR assay. The multiplex PCR relied on a mix of 60 forward primers for TCR Vbeta segments and 13 reverse primers for TCR Jbeta segments. Amplification of the CDR3 region of rearranged TCR beta genes was performed with a multiplex PCR assay on genomic DNA. Amplified TCR beta libraries were sequenced as 87-base-pair reads on the Illumina HiSeq System. In the original analysis: A later analysis tallied roughly 76 million unique TCR beta chains across the roughly 610 repertoires, and around 12 million of those chains were shared by two or more donors. Raw reads were error-corrected and collapsed into unique sequences with a nearest-neighbor algorithm that merged closely related sequences to remove PCR and sequencing errors. CDR3 sequences were aligned to IMGT reference sequences to assign V, D and J gene segments. For a sequence to be retained, a match of at least six nucleotides to both a V gene segment and a J gene segment was required. A rearrangement counted as productive if the CDR3 had no stop codons and remained in frame with V and J, and every other rearrangement counted as non-productive. Following IMGT convention, CDR3 was defined as the stretch from the second conserved V-encoded cysteine up to the conserved J-encoded phenylalanine. The earlier analysis of about 610 of the donors excluded sequences that lacked an unambiguous match to a single V gene segment. An earlier analysis of some 500 of the donors classified V segments as functional when productive rearrangements were above 56.7% and as segregating when the standard deviation between donors was above 5%. A statistical classification framework was built to diagnose cytomegalovirus status from the catalog of TCR beta chain sequences. V and J gene assignment, in a later analysis, came from comparing TCR nucleotide sequences with IMGT/GENE-DB human TR gene sequences. The TCRdist pipeline was used in a later analysis to assign CDR3 sequences and most-parsimonious VDJ recombination scenarios. A later analysis defined each TCR beta chain by its CDR3 amino acid sequence plus V-gene family, and excluded reads lacking a unique V-gene family. A later analysis removed 450 to 600 highly shared, low-generation-probability nucleotide sequences to deal with suspected cross-contamination and a sequencing artifact. For each public chain, a later analysis derived a clonal expansion index from normalized ranks of inferred template counts within each repertoire. In a later analysis, generation probabilities were computed with a VDJ recombination model fitted to out-of-frame rearrangements, and the resulting probabilities were checked against IGoR. Hypergeometric tests were used in a later analysis to score TCR-TCR, TCR-HLA and TCR-CMV co-occurrence, with a repertoire-size bias correction applied to the TCR pairs. A later analysis estimated false discovery rates by permuting HLA or CMV assignments 20 times. In a later analysis, co-occurring TCRs were grouped with DBSCAN, and TCRdist sequence similarity was added when clustering was performed within HLA-allele-positive subsets. Co-occurrence clustering excluded repertoires with fewer than 30,000 or more than 120,000 public chains, plus five with anomalous nucleotide sharing. Held by TCRdb, this immuneACCESS table contains in-frame sequences only and omits some clones. Under half of the omission traces to an unresolved V gene where checked; the cause of the rest is unknown. The D gene and trimming were derived from the DNA, and the V and J assignments and clone size from that table. The sample contains about 140,000 clones, 80% of them found a single time. The ten biggest clones cover about 2.2% of the sample.

The source of the sample is a study of cytomegalovirus exposure and HLA in healthy donors (dated by TCRdb to about 2017). With regard to the full study: An earlier analysis of approximately 600 of the donors reported about 250 Gb of sequence data and about 100 million unique TCR beta sequences from 150 million to 200 million T cells. Roughly 300 gigabases of sequencing data and approximately 85 million unique TCR sequences were included in an early release covering 550 to 650 HLA-typed donors. Of the 300 to 500 genotyped donors, 81% were placed in the genetic ancestry cluster associated with self-reported Caucasian donors. The study aimed to test whether cataloging public T cell receptors could reveal signatures of past pathogen exposure. The study used immunosequencing to profile the T cell repertoires of some 600 subjects and linked those repertoires to cytomegalovirus serostatus. A separate validation cohort of approximately 120 different subjects was used in addition to the 666-subject first cohort. To predict cytomegalovirus infection status, the study brought together high-throughput TCR immunosequencing, statistical association of individual TCRs with disease status, and machine learning. A later analysis re-examined previously published TCR beta repertoires from 500 to 700 donors and added high-resolution HLA genotyping to investigate patterns of TCR occurrence. In the later analysis, no new phenotypic data were used to find candidate immune exposures; instead, reliance was placed on TCR beta sequences and their occurrence across donors. An earlier analysis of some 500 of the donors applied high-throughput TCR beta sequencing to assess whether each TCR beta V gene segment acted as functional or pseudogenic. Donor age, sex, ethnicity and CMV serostatus were compiled together with the repertoire data. Genome-wide SNP genotypes for about 55% of the 666 donors were used in a later genetic analysis, which treated that subset as a discovery cohort. All discovery cohort repertoires had been generated on a single sequencing platform. HLA typing included class I and class II loci at four-digit resolution. Typing coverage varied by locus: roughly 629-640 donors for A, B, C, DRB1 and DQB1; around 560 for DQA1; more than 600 for DPA1; some 470 for DPB1. Because of strong linkage in the cohort, 4 to 6 DR-DQ haplotypes were treated as single units for association and clustering. Across 300 to 400 genotyped donors of the cohort, an average of about 240,000 unique TCR beta nucleotide sequences per donor were sequenced, and 15% to 20% of those sequences were non-productive. Overall results and qualifications from the work: A further reported finding was that TCR beta sequences accurately predicted the HLA-A and HLA-B alleles for most subjects in the first cohort. Over 15 rarely observed V segments, including chromosome 9 orphons, were excluded from the earlier analysis of almost 600 of the donors because counts were too low. In this cohort, only TCR beta chains were sequenced, and detectable features were limited by the absence of alpha or paired-chain data. According to a later analysis, TCR association rates differed among HLA loci, with DRB1 alleles showing the most associated TCRs and HLA-C alleles showing the fewest. Because HLA typing was missing for some donors at each locus, association tests included only the typed subset. The classifier was reported to diagnose cytomegalovirus status with high specificity and sensitivity in both the original cohort and the validation cohort. In an earlier analysis of fewer than 750 of the donors, most TCR beta V segments were observed in productive rearrangements about 90% or about 30% of the time, broadly matching IMGT annotations. In vitro tests confirmed that a few of the cytomegalovirus-associated TCR beta chains recognize cytomegalovirus antigens. While some public TCRs were present in many individuals, most TCR sequences turned up only very rarely across donors. In a later analysis, HLA-associated TCR beta chains were found to be more clonally expanded and to have lower generation probabilities than equally common non-associated chains. Immune exposure information for the cohort was limited to CMV serostatus. In a later analysis, several top co-occurrence clusters were reported to appear linked to parvovirus B19, influenza, CMV and Epstein-Barr virus. A cluster of highly shared sequence variants was judged likely to be a technical artifact of the sequencing pipeline. A later genetic analysis reported fewer N-insertions in productive TCRs among donors in an Asian-associated ancestry cluster than the roughly 620-donor mean. Some IMGT-functional V segments, including TRBV6-2 and TRBV6-3, could not be told apart with the 87-base-pair reads, so those segments were excluded. It was suggested by the authors that the approach could potentially be generalized to other disease states and immunological phenotypes. Most CMV-associated TCR beta chains appeared to be HLA-restricted in a later analysis, and the HLA associations seemed to be driven largely by CMV exposure. Specific HLA alleles were associated with over 15,000 TCR beta sequences at a false discovery rate of 0.05 in a later analysis. A total of 150 to 200 TCR beta chains were listed by the study as associated with cytomegalovirus. An association between a missense DCLRE1C variant and V-gene and J-gene trimming of TCR beta chains was found in a later genetic analysis and replicated in an independent cohort. Correlated functional status among segregating V segments might be attributable to linkage disequilibrium, but an unknown experimental factor could not be ruled out. Presence/absence analyses assumed roughly uniform sequencing depth across donors, an assumption that may not hold. When HLA alleles, especially DR and DQ, strongly co-occurred, attributing TCR associations to individual alleles was difficult.

The cohort was made up of several hundred healthy bone marrow donors. At the time of sampling, every cohort member was nominally healthy, though immune exposures that went unrecorded were likely present. The donor was CMV seronegative and was included in the group of a few hundred seronegative cohort members. A peripheral blood sample was provided by each donor, and peripheral blood mononuclear cells were used for TCR beta sequencing. Genomic DNA was extracted from the blood cell samples with the Qiagen DNeasy Blood Extraction Kit. The V gene is TRBV7-3 and the J gene is TRBJ2-2; matching of 5 bases hints at TRBD2 as the D gene. The receptor comes from a man between 50 and 59 years old in good health and CMV-seronegative. The specimen sequenced was PBMCs. The DNA reads TGTGCCAGCAGCCCGGGGTTAATCGGGGAGCTGTTTTTT. The encoded protein is CASSPGLIGELFF. The entire variable domain, with the stretches around the CDR3 drawn from the reference TRBV7-3 and TRBJ2-2 proteins, is GAGVSQTPSNKVTEKGKYVELRCDPISGHTALYWYRQSLGQGPEFLIYFQGTGAADDSGLPNDRFFAVRPEGSVSTLKIQRTERGDSAVYLCASSPGLIGELFFGEGSRLTVL.